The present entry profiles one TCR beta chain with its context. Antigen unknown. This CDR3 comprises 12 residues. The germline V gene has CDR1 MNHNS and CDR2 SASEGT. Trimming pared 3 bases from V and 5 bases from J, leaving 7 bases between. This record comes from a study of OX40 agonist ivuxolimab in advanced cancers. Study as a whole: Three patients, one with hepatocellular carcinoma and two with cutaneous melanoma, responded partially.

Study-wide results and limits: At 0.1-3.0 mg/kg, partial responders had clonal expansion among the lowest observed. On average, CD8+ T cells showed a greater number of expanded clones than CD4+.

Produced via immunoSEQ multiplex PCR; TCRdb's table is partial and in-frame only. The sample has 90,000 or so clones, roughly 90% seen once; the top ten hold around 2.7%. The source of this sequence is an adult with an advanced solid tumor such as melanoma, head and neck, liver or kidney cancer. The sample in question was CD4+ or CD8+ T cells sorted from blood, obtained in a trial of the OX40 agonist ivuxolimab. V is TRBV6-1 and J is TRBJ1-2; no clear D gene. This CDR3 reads CASSDLGYGYTF. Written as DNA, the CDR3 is TGTGCCAGCAGTGACTTGGGGTATGGCTACACCTTC.